These 15 T cell receptor beta chains came from one sample sequenced in a study of T cell repertoires in cytomegalovirus infection. No antigens are known for them. TCRdb re-called the reads with MiXCR, one entry per CDR3 protein. Altogether 650,000 to 850,000 distinct CDR3 sequences are present, about 29% being singletons, with the ten largest covering about 12%. The sample here was cultured CD8+ T cells from PBMCs, taken from culture after CMV antigen stimulation. The receptors stem from a human donor in good health (CMV status not recorded). Some clones in this sample may be carry-over from other donors' samples.

The chain is built from TRBV7-3 and TRBJ2-3; D unclear. V was clipped by 0 bases and J by 5 bases, with 9 bases between them. Germline V gene sequence: CDR1 SGHTA, CDR2 FQGTGA. The CDR3 covers 14 residues. The CDR3 loop is CASSLTSKGDTQYF. The CDR3 DNA reads TGTGCCAGCAGCTTAACGTCGAAGGGAGATACGCAGTATTTT.

CDR3 sequence (DNA): TGCGCCAGCAGAATGATACAGGGGGCGTATGGCTACACCTTC. This codes for CASRMIQGAYGYTF. This chain links TRBV5-1 with TRBJ1-2, with TRBD1 matching 9 bases. The CDR3 runs to 14 residues. V gave up 5 bases and J gave up 5 bases; unmatched junction bases: 7. CDR1 SGHRS and CDR2 YFSETQ come from the germline V gene.

Comments on this clonotype: Being one base from a much bigger clone, this may be a read error. This chain uses TRBV7-2 with TRBJ2-7; 8 bases align to TRBD2. The germline V gene has CDR1 SGHTA and CDR2 FQGNSA. There are 16 residues in the CDR3. V gave up 5 bases and J gave up 4 bases; unmatched junction bases: 13. The CDR3 sequence is CASSNLPGLVGYEQYV. CDR3 bases: TGTGCCAGCAGCAATCTTCCGGGACTAGTGGGTTACGAGCAGTACGTC.

The V and J genes are TRBV2 and TRBJ2-7; D may be TRBD1 (5 bases). The CDR3 covers 11 residues. Germline CDR1 is SNHLY and CDR2 is FYNNEI. Deletions cut 3 bases from V and 13 bases from J, with 13 bases between. The CDR3, as DNA: TGTGCCAGCAGTGACAGGGCGATCTTATACTTC. This encodes CASSDRAILYF.

As regards this clonotype: One junction end does not reproduce the germline sequence, and a read error may be involved. This chain uses TRBV6-2 or TRBV6-3 with TRBJ2-1; D gene unclear. Germline CDR1 MNHEY, CDR2 SVGEGT. CDR3 length equals 14 residues. The CDR3 coding sequence is TGTGCCAGCAGTCACTCAAGGGTTCCGAATGAGCAGTTCTTC. Translating it yields CASSHSRVPNEQFF.

The J gene is TRBJ2-3, the V gene TRBV14; D is possibly TRBD2 (5 bases). With 0 bases removed from V and 2 bases from J, the gap between germline ends came to 18 bases. The CDR3 consists of 18 residues. Germline V CDR1 and CDR2: SGHDN, FVKESK. The CDR3 bases are TGTGCCAGCAGCCAAGATGGGCATACGTTGGGAGACACAGATACGCAGTATTTT. This codes for CASSQDGHTLGDTDTQYF.

The J gene is TRBJ1-1, the V gene TRBV14; weak D call: TRBD1 (5 bases). CDR3 length: 16 amino acids. Trimming removed 5 bases at V and 4 bases at J, with 20 bases between. The germline V gene encodes CDR1 SGHDN and CDR2 FVKESK. This chain's CDR3 is CASSGDPGTGLTEAFF. CDR3 DNA sequence: TGTGCCAGCAGCGGAGATCCCGGGACGGGGCTCACTGAAGCTTTCTTT.

This sequence joins TRBV15 and TRBJ1-1, with D perhaps matching TRBD1 (6 bases). V was pared by 4 bases and J by 3 bases, with 15 bases between. Per germline, CDR1 LNHNV and CDR2 YYDKDF (reference sequence). The CDR3 covers 15 residues. The chain's CDR3 is CATSTLLGADTEAFF. CDR3 nucleotide sequence: TGTGCCACCAGCACATTACTGGGGGCGGACACTGAAGCTTTCTTT. Variable domain in full (rest from reference TRBV15 and TRBJ1-1): DAMVIQNPRYQVTQFGKPVTLSCSQTLNHNVMYWYQQKSSQAPKLLFHYYDKDFNNEADTPDNFQSRRPNTSFCFLDIRSPGLGDTAMYLCATSTLLGADTEAFFGQGTRLTVV.

This clonotype was observed at least ten times. The chain couples TRBV7-8 to TRBJ2-7; a weak D match, TRBD1 (5 bases). The length of the CDR3 is 14 residues. Germline lookup yields CDR1 SGHVS and CDR2 FQNEAQ. The germline V and J ends were trimmed by 1 base and 6 bases, with 13 bases remaining between them. In nucleotides, the CDR3 is TGTGCCAGCAGCTTAGTCGAAGGGGTCCGCGAGCAGTACTTC. Amino acids: CASSLVEGVREQYF.

This chain uses TRBV27 with TRBJ2-7; D possibly corresponds to TRBD1 (6 bases). V lost 5 bases and J 3 bases, leaving 14 bases between the germline ends. Germline lookup yields CDR1 MNHEY and CDR2 SMNVEV (reference sequence). The CDR3 is made up of 14 amino acids. The CDR3 spells CASSTTGSGYEQYF. The CDR3 DNA sequence: TGTGCCAGCAGTACGACAGGCAGCGGCTACGAGCAGTACTTC.

The V gene is TRBV20-1, the J gene TRBJ2-1, with D perhaps matching TRBD1 or TRBD2 (5 bases each). The CDR3 runs to 15 residues. CDR1 and CDR2 (germline): DFQATT, SNEGSKA (reference sequence). With 0 bases removed from V and 2 bases from J, the gap between germline ends came to 11 bases. CDR3: CSARDSGQTYNEQFF. The CDR3 region has the DNA TGCAGTGCTAGAGACAGCGGACAAACCTACAATGAGCAGTTCTTC.

The sample holds a few counts of this clonotype. Here the CDR3 reads CASSLGTENIQYF. CDR3 bases: TGTGCCAGCAGCCTAGGGACAGAAAACATTCAGTACTTC. The V call is TRBV7-6, the J call TRBJ2-4; 7 nucleotides match TRBD1. Unmatched junction bases numbered 3, after V lost 5 bases and J lost 5 bases. The CDR3 is 13 amino acids. Germline V gives CDR1 SGHVS, CDR2 FNYEAQ.

The chain is built from TRBV20-1 and TRBJ1-2; a weak D match, TRBD1 (5 bases). Between the trimmed V and J ends, which lost 6 bases and 7 bases, there was a span of 27 bases. The CDR3 extends over 16 amino acids. Germline V lookup: CDR1 DFQATT, CDR2 SNEGSKA (reference sequence). The CDR3 sequence is CSARVPQSWARAGYTF. Written as DNA, the CDR3 is TGCAGTGCCAGGGTACCGCAGAGCTGGGCTCGGGCTGGCTACACCTTC.

In this sample, this clonotype turned up a few times. This chain links TRBV7-9 with TRBJ2-7, with 9 bases matching TRBD1. V gave up 2 bases and J gave up 2 bases; unmatched junction bases: 7. CDR3 length: 16 residues. Germline V gene lookup returns CDR1 SEHNR and CDR2 FQNEAQ (reference sequence). In DNA form, the CDR3 reads TGTGCCAGCAGCTTATATTTTGGGACAGGGCCCTACGAGCAGTACGTC. Its translation is CASSLYFGTGPYEQYV.

This chain joins TRBV11-3 and TRBJ2-2, with D perhaps matching TRBD2 (6 bases). CDR1 SGHNT and CDR2 YENEEA come from the germline V gene. With 3 bases removed from V and 4 bases from J, the gap between germline ends came to 15 bases. This CDR3 region has 16 residues. CDR3 nucleotide sequence: TGTGCCAGCAGCTTCCAAGGCGGGGAATTCACCGGGGAGCTGTTTTTT. Amino acid sequence: CASSFQGGEFTGELFF.